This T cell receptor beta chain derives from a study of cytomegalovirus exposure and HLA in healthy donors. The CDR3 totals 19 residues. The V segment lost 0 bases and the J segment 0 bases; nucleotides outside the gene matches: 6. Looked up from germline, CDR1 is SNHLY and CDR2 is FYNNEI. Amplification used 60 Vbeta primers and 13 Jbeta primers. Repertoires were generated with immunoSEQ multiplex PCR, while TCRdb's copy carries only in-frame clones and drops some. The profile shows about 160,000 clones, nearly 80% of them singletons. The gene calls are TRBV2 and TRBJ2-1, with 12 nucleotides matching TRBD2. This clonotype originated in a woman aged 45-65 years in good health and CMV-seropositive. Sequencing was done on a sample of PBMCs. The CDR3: CASSEARLAGANSYNEQFF. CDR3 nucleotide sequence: TGTGCCAGCAGTGAAGCTAGACTAGCGGGGGCCAACTCCTACAATGAGCAGTTCTTC. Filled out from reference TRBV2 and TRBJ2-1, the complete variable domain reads EPEVTQTPSHQVTQMGQEVILRCVPISNHLYFYWYRQILGQKVEFLVSFYNNEISEKSEIFDDQFSVERPDGSNFTLKIRSTKLEDSAMYFCASSEARLAGANSYNEQFFGPGTRLTVL.